This T cell receptor beta chain was identified during a study of T cells in Graves' hyperthyroidism and ophthalmopathy. Among ophthalmopathy patients, the Clinical Activity Score reached at least 3, the NOSPECS grade reached at least 4, and duration remained under 3 months. Lactation, pregnancy, other autoimmune disease or uncontrolled infection led to exclusion of patients. The authors took PBMCs from 10 ml fresh peripheral blood. Unmatched junction bases numbered 7, after V lost 3 bases and J lost 2 bases. The CDR3 sequence is 16 residues long. Germline V gene sequence: CDR1 SEHNR, CDR2 FQNEAQ (reference sequence). The source material, RNA transcripts, was used to amplify TCR beta CDR3 regions. Using the HTBI primer set, a first-round RT-PCR was run on the TCR CDR3. TCRdb reprocessed the multiplex PCR reads with MiXCR, giving one entry per CDR3 protein. The sample includes about 640,000 distinct CDR3 sequences, less than 25% of them seen just once.

Study findings and constraints: Ophthalmopathy prediction by the model preceded onset by a median about 6 months.

This clonotype was counted many times. Its antigen is undetermined. The sample was blood. The chain has TRBV7-9 and TRBJ2-3, with TRBD2 matching over 8 bases. This TCR derives from a man in his thirties or forties with Graves' ophthalmopathy. CDR3 nucleotides: TGTGCCAGCAGCTTCAGTAGCGGGGTCTTCACAGATACGCAGTATTTT. It yields the protein CASSFSSGVFTDTQYF.